Listed below are T cell receptor beta chains from one sample, sequenced in a study of regulatory T cells in long-lasting Graves disease. MiXCR was run by TCRdb on the multiplex PCR reads, yielding one entry per CDR3 protein. Counted here are approximately 440,000 distinct CDR3 sequences, 15% to 20% occurring once; the ten biggest clones make up 10% to 15%. In addition, the sample was reused for a study of T cells in Graves' hyperthyroidism and ophthalmopathy.

This material consisted of peripheral blood mononuclear cells (PBMCs), taken at new diagnosis, from a patient treated with antithyroid drugs. The receptor source for this set is a man in his forties with Graves disease. Both conserved end residues are part of each CDR3. The D gene is left open where the match is weak. Not every row has a clone size; where given, it reads once, few, many or a size class.

j_gene | d_gene | v_gene | abundance | CDR3nt | CDR3aa
TRBJ1-6 | . | TRBV28 | many | TGTGCCAGCAGTTTATCGGGGGGTTCCTATAATTCACCCCTCCACTTT | CASSLSGGSYNSPLHF
TRBJ1-1 | TRBD1 | TRBV20-1 | many | TGCAGTGCTAGCGCGCCGACAGGGGTGGGCACTGAAGCTTTCTTT | CSASAPTGVGTEAFF
TRBJ2-7 | . | TRBV28 | many | TGTGCCAGCAGTTACCTGGGAACCTACGAGCAGTACTTC | CASSYLGTYEQYF
TRBJ1-5 | . | TRBV28 | many | TGTGCCAGCAGCCCAGGGGTTCAGCCCCAGCATTTT | CASSPGVQPQHF
TRBJ1-5 | TRBD1 | TRBV19 | . | TGTGCCAGTAGGTTGACAGGGTCGGGTCAGCCCCAGCATTTT | CASRLTGSGQPQHF
TRBJ2-7 | . | TRBV27 | many | TGTGCCAGCAGTAAGGCGGGGACGGTGTCCTCCTACGAGCAGTACTTC | CASSKAGTVSSYEQYF
TRBJ2-1 | . | TRBV6-1 | many | TGTGCCAGCAGGTCGACAGCCTCCTACAATGAGCAGTTCTTC | CASRSTASYNEQFF
TRBJ2-7 | TRBD2 | TRBV29-1 | many | TGCAGCGTTGAAGGCGGGGGACCCCTAACCTACGAGCAGTACTTC | CSVEGGGPLTYEQYF
TRBJ2-1 | TRBD2 | TRBV5-1 | . | TGCGCCAGCAGCTCCCTGGGACTAGCGGACAATGAGCAGTTCTTC | CASSSLGLADNEQFF
TRBJ2-1 | TRBD2 | TRBV5-1 | few | TGCGCCAGCAGTTCCCAAGGACTAGCGGGGACCAAATTCTTC | CASSSQGLAGTKFF
TRBJ2-1 | TRBD1 | TRBV5-5 | many | TGTGCCAGCAGCTTTCCGACAGGGGTAAATGAGCAGTTCTTC | CASSFPTGVNEQFF
TRBJ2-7 | . | TRBV27 | many | TGTGCCAGCAGTGAGGGACACCGACGCGAGCAGTACTTC | CASSEGHRREQYF
TRBJ2-7 | TRBD2 | TRBV7-2 | many | TGTGCCAGCAGCTCCCCAAGGCTAGCGGTCAGAGGCTACGAGCAGTACTTC | CASSSPRLAVRGYEQYF
TRBJ1-2 | . | TRBV7-9 | few | TGTGCCAGCAGCCAGACCACCTCCTCTGGCTACACCTTC | CASSQTTSSGYTF
TRBJ2-3 | . | TRBV20-1 | few | TGCAGTATCCCCCCTTCAGGGAGCGCAGATACGCAGTATTTT | CSIPPSGSADTQYF
TRBJ1-2 | TRBD1 | TRBV29-1 | . | TGCAGCGCGACAGGGCCGTTAGGCTACACCTTC | CSATGPLGYTF
TRBJ2-1 | . | TRBV28 | . | TGTGCCAGCAGTTTAGGCTGGCAGGGGTCCGAGCAGTTCTTC | CASSLGWQGSEQFF
TRBJ2-2 | . | TRBV6-5 | few | TGTGCCAGCAGTTACATCAGGAAGACCGGGGAGCTGTTTTTT | CASSYIRKTGELFF
TRBJ2-3 | TRBD2 | TRBV11-2 | many | TGTGCCTCCGGGGCGGGAGGGTCCACAGATACGCAGTATTTT | CASGAGGSTDTQYF
TRBJ1-2 | . | TRBV2 | many | TGTGCCAGCAGTGAAAGGGGCGGCCGGGGATATGGCTACACCTTC | CASSERGGRGYGYTF
TRBJ2-1 | TRBD2 | TRBV20-1 | many | TGCAGTGCGAAAGGACTAGCGGGAGGTCAGCAGTTCTTC | CSAKGLAGGQQFF
TRBJ2-7 | . | TRBV14 | once | TGTGCCAGCAGCCACCCCCAGCACCTCTACGAGCAGTACTTC | CASSHPQHLYEQYF
TRBJ1-1 | . | TRBV3-1 | . | TGTGCCAGCAGCCAAGTAAGAGGGCCGAACACTGAAGCTTTCTTT | CASSQVRGPNTEAFF
TRBJ2-5 | . | TRBV7-8 | many | TGTGCCAGCAGCCTACCTCGACGGGCCCAGTACTTC | CASSLPRRAQYF
TRBJ1-2 | . | TRBV5-1 | . | TGCGCCAGCAGCGCGGGGGACAACGCTAACTATGGCTACACCTTC | CASSAGDNANYGYTF
TRBJ2-2 | TRBD1 | TRBV5-1 | . | TGCGCCACCGCTCTTGGACAGGGAAACACCGGGGAGCTGTTTTTT | CATALGQGNTGELFF
TRBJ2-7 | . | TRBV7-9 | many | TGTGCCAGCAGCTTAGCCGCCCCGGGGGAGCAGTACTTC | CASSLAAPGEQYF
TRBJ1-6 | . | TRBV2 | many | TGTGCCAGCAGTCCCCCCCAGGCGTACTATAATTCACCCCTCCACTTT | CASSPPQAYYNSPLHF
TRBJ2-7 | TRBD2 | TRBV19 | . | TGTGCCAGTAGTATAACTAGCGGGAGTTTCTACGAGCAGTACTTC | CASSITSGSFYEQYF
TRBJ2-7 | . | TRBV28 | many | TGTGCCAGCAGTTCAGGGGTCGAGCAGTACTTC | CASSSGVEQYF
TRBJ1-2 | TRBD1 | TRBV5-4 | . | TGTGCCAGCAGCTTCCCGGGACAGACGAACTATGGCTACACCTTC | CASSFPGQTNYGYTF
TRBJ2-4 | TRBD1 | TRBV20-1 | few | TGCAGTGCTTTACTGACAGGGCAAAACATTCAGTACTTC | CSALLTGQNIQYF
TRBJ2-2 | . | TRBV5-1 | . | TGCGCCAGCAGCTTGCAGGCCATGAACACCGGGGAGCTGTTTTTT | CASSLQAMNTGELFF
TRBJ1-1 | . | TRBV5-5 | few | TGTGCCAGCAGCTCAACCTCCGGGACACCAAACACTGAAGCTTTCTTT | CASSSTSGTPNTEAFF
TRBJ2-2 | TRBD1 | TRBV7-9 | many | TGTGCCAGCAGCGCGACAGGGCCCGGGGAGCTGTTTTTT | CASSATGPGELFF
TRBJ2-1 | TRBD2 | TRBV7-9 | many | TGTGCCAGCAGCTTAGTTATTAGCGGGAGGGCCTACAATGAGCAGTTCTTC | CASSLVISGRAYNEQFF
TRBJ2-3 | TRBD2 | TRBV20-1 | . | TGCAGTGCCTCGCTCGTCATAGCGGGAGCCACAGATACGCAGTATTTT | CSASLVIAGATDTQYF
TRBJ2-7 | . | TRBV4-1 | few | TGCGCCAGCAGCCAAGAATTGGCTGACGAGCAGTACTTC | CASSQELADEQYF
TRBJ2-1 | . | TRBV19 | . | TGTGCCAGTAGTGAACAGGGTTTTTACAATGAGCAGTTCTTC | CASSEQGFYNEQFF
TRBJ2-3 | . | TRBV6-5 | few | TGTGCCAGCAGTTACTCGAATCTAGCAGCCACAGATACGCAGTATTTT | CASSYSNLAATDTQYF
TRBJ2-2 | TRBD2 | TRBV19 | . | TGTTCCAGTAGTCCGGGGGGTTCCGGGGAGCTGTTTTTT | CSSSPGGSGELFF
TRBJ1-5 | TRBD1 | TRBV19 | . | TGTGCCAGTAGTATTTGGGGACAGGCTAATCAGCCCCAGCATTTT | CASSIWGQANQPQHF
TRBJ2-7 | TRBD1 | TRBV7-3 | . | TGTGCCAGCAGCCCGACCGGGGACAGGGGGGTCGAGCAGTACTTC | CASSPTGDRGVEQYF
TRBJ1-3 | TRBD1 | TRBV7-2 | . | TGTGCCAGCAGCCTAAGGACAGGAACTGGAAACACCATATATTTT | CASSLRTGTGNTIYF
TRBJ1-1 | . | TRBV5-4 | few | TGTGCCAGCAGCATCGGGATTCGTGAAGCTTTCTTT | CASSIGIREAFF
TRBJ1-1 | . | TRBV7-2 | . | TGTGCCAGCAGCTTTGGGAACTTGAACACTGAAGCTTTCTTT | CASSFGNLNTEAFF
TRBJ2-5 | . | TRBV20-1 | many | TGCAGTGCTAGAGACGAGCGGTACCAAGAGACCCAGTACTTC | CSARDERYQETQYF
TRBJ1-6 | . | TRBV7-2 | . | TGTGCCAGCAGCTACAGACAGAATTCACCCCTCCACTTT | CASSYRQNSPLHF
TRBJ1-6 | . | TRBV2 | many | TGTGCCAGCATCCTCACTCCCCTGAATTCACCCCTCCACTTT | CASILTPLNSPLHF
TRBJ2-5 | . | TRBV5-1 | many | TGTGCCAGCAGCTTGGCAGGGGACAAAGAGACCCAGTACTTC | CASSLAGDKETQYF
TRBJ2-3 | TRBD2 | TRBV4-1 | . | TGCGCCAGCAGCCAAGATCTTACTAGCGGGAGCACGGATACGCAGTATTTT | CASSQDLTSGSTDTQYF
TRBJ2-7 | . | TRBV18 | . | TGTGCCAGCTCGACATTAGACAACTCCTACGAGCAGTACTTC | CASSTLDNSYEQYF
TRBJ2-4 | TRBD1 | TRBV7-6 | few | TGTGCCAGCAGTTACGACAGGGGGGACATTCAGTACTTC | CASSYDRGDIQYF
TRBJ2-7 | . | TRBV20-1 | . | TGCAGTGCTAGAGATCTCAGCGTGGGATCCTACGAGCAGTACTTC | CSARDLSVGSYEQYF
TRBJ1-3 | TRBD1 | TRBV9 | few | TGTGCCAGCAGCGAGGGGACAGGGCCTGGAAACACCATATATTTT | CASSEGTGPGNTIYF
TRBJ2-1 | TRBD1 | TRBV28 | many | TGTGCCAGCAGTTCGGCCAGACAGGGAAATTACAATGAGCAGTTCTTC | CASSSARQGNYNEQFF
TRBJ2-7 | TRBD2 | TRBV5-1 | . | TGTGCCAGCAGCTTAGCGGGGCAAGCGGGGTGGGGCTACTTC | CASSLAGQAGWGYF
TRBJ1-1 | TRBD1 | TRBV11-2 | many | TGTGCCAGCAGCCCCCGACAGGGGAGCACTGAAGCTTTCTTT | CASSPRQGSTEAFF
TRBJ2-7 | TRBD1 | TRBV27 | . | TGTGCCAGCAGTGCCCGACAGGGGAAATACGAGCAGTACTTC | CASSARQGKYEQYF
TRBJ2-1 | . | TRBV27 | many | TGTGCCAGCAGTCGTAGTTGGAGCTCCTACAATGAGCAGTTCTTC | CASSRSWSSYNEQFF